A selection of T cell receptor beta chains follows, all from one sample in a study of technical replicates of blood from several donors. Profiled with immunoSEQ multiplex PCR; TCRdb holds only in-frame clones, not every one. The profile shows tens of thousands of clones, 95% of them singletons. Sequenced sample: T cells isolated from PBMCs. These receptors were obtained from a human donor in good health. CDR3s include the opening cysteine and the closing phenylalanine or tryptophan. The order of the fields is clone size, D gene, J gene, V gene, CDR3 protein, CDR3 DNA. The D gene is left open where the match is weak. Only part of the rows carry a size: once, few, many, or a class if the clone is expanded.

.	.	TRBJ1-2	TRBV28	CASSFPPQARQQYNYGYTF	TGTGCCAGCAGTTTCCCCCCCCAGGCCCGACAGCAATATAACTATGGCTACACCTTC
.	.	TRBJ2-3	TRBV11-2	CASSFSSREVTDTQYF	TGTGCCAGCAGTTTTTCCTCAAGAGAGGTGACAGATACGCAGTATTTT
.	TRBD2	TRBJ2-1	TRBV19	CASSIFRTSRVSYNEQFF	TGTGCCAGTAGTATTTTTAGGACTAGTCGAGTATCCTACAATGAGCAGTTCTTC
.	.	TRBJ1-2	TRBV4-2	CASSQEAGATTHYGYTF	TGTGCCAGCAGCCAAGAGGCAGGGGCGACGACCCACTATGGCTACACCTTC
.	.	TRBJ1-2	TRBV6-1	CASSELRQDPNYGYTF	TGTGCCAGCAGTGAATTGCGACAGGACCCTAACTATGGCTACACCTTC
few	TRBD1	TRBJ1-2	TRBV6-6	CASSALRGSNYGYTF	TGTGCCAGCAGTGCGCTCAGGGGGTCTAACTATGGCTACACCTTC
.	TRBD1	TRBJ1-1	TRBV29-1	CSAYRGNTGDTEAFF	TGCAGCGCTTACAGGGGAAATACGGGAGACACTGAAGCTTTCTTT
once	.	TRBJ2-7	TRBV2	CASSVLYEQYF	TGTGCCAGCAGTGTCCTCTACGAGCAGTACTTC
.	TRBD1	TRBJ1-5	TRBV27	CASSPSGTVDQPQHF	TGTGCCAGCAGTCCATCGGGGACAGTAGATCAGCCCCAGCATTTT
once	.	TRBJ2-5	TRBV19	CASRDQGGETQYF	TGTGCCAGTAGAGACCAGGGGGGAGAGACCCAGTACTTC
.	TRBD1	TRBJ1-3	TRBV6-1	CASSRDSSGNTIYF	TGTGCCAGCAGTCGGGACAGCTCTGGAAACACCATATATTTT
.	.	TRBJ2-5	TRBV28	CASRSPDTYQETQYF	TGTGCCAGCAGATCCCCTGACACATACCAAGAGACCCAGTACTTC
.	TRBD2	TRBJ2-1	TRBV6-5	CASTALREINEQFF	TGTGCCAGCACCGCTTTGCGGGAGATAAATGAGCAGTTCTTC
.	.	TRBJ2-7	TRBV10-1	CASSESPSWRASAEQYF	TGCGCCAGCAGTGAATCCCCTAGCTGGAGGGCCTCCGCCGAGCAGTACTTC
.	.	TRBJ2-5	TRBV4-1	CASSQEVTFQETQYF	TGCGCCAGCAGCCAAGAAGTGACTTTCCAAGAGACCCAGTACTTC
.	.	TRBJ1-5	TRBV2	CASRTTSNQPQHF	TGTGCCAGTAGGACTACGAGCAATCAGCCCCAGCATTTT
.	TRBD1	TRBJ2-7	TRBV19	CASSSPTVKTQGFHEQYF	TGTGCCAGTAGTAGCCCCACAGTAAAAACACAGGGGTTCCACGAGCAGTACTTC
.	.	TRBJ1-1	TRBV7-3	CASSLLGVGEAFF	TGTGCCAGCAGCTTACTAGGGGTCGGTGAAGCTTTCTTT
.	.	TRBJ1-5	TRBV7-2	CASSLDTFNQPQHF	TGTGCCAGCAGCTTAGACACCTTCAATCAGCCCCAGCATTTT
.	TRBD1	TRBJ2-4	TRBV7-9	CASSLELGQGHIQYF	TGTGCCAGCAGCTTAGAGTTGGGACAGGGACACATTCAGTACTTC
.	TRBD1	TRBJ2-7	TRBV23-1	CASRREGATYEQYF	TGCGCCAGCAGACGCGAGGGGGCGACCTACGAGCAGTACTTC
.	TRBD1	TRBJ1-5	TRBV27	CASRRTGGYLQPQHF	TGTGCCAGCCGCCGGACAGGGGGATACTTGCAGCCCCAGCATTTT
.	TRBD2	TRBJ2-1	TRBV9	CASSRTSGSYNEQFF	TGTGCCAGTAGCCGGACTAGCGGGAGTTACAATGAGCAGTTCTTC
.	TRBD2	TRBJ2-7	TRBV9	CASSARLAGGYEQYF	TGTGCCAGCAGCGCTCGACTAGCGGGGGGCTACGAGCAGTACTTC
.	TRBD2	TRBJ2-2	TRBV5-6	CASNPGGPGLAKTGELFF	TGTGCCAGCAACCCGGGGGGTCCGGGACTAGCTAAAACCGGGGAGCTGTTTTTT
.	.	TRBJ2-1	TRBV7-2	CASSLGQGFEQFF	TGTGCCAGCAGCTTAGGTCAGGGGTTTGAGCAGTTCTTC
.	.	TRBJ2-7	TRBV5-8	CASREDSYEQYF	TGTGCCAGCAGAGAGGACAGCTACGAGCAGTACTTC
.	TRBD1	TRBJ1-2	TRBV7-2	CASSPTTGTLDYGYTF	TGTGCCAGCAGCCCGACGACAGGGACCCTTGACTATGGCTACACCTTC
.	TRBD1	TRBJ1-5	TRBV30	CAWGTGEHQPQHF	TGTGCCTGGGGGACAGGGGAACATCAGCCCCAGCATTTT